The 15 T cell receptor beta chains below all came from one sample that was sequenced in a study of blood T cell repertoires in COVID-19. Sequencing was performed with immunoSEQ multiplex PCR; in TCRdb, only in-frame clones are kept and a portion is missing. This table has 310,000 or so clones, 80% to 90% appearing once. The sample was peripheral blood. These receptors originate from a man aged 25-40 years with COVID-19, enrolled during active disease.

J is TRBJ2-7 and V is TRBV7-6; TRBD1 is a possible D gene (5 bases). This CDR3 spans 17 amino acids. V lost 1 base and J lost 1, with 17 bases in between. CDR1 and CDR2 (germline): SGHVS, FNYEAQ. CDR3 in DNA: TGTGCCAGCAGCTTAGGTTCCTTCGGCAGGGCATCCTACGAGCAGTACTTC. Translation gives CASSLGSFGRASYEQYF.

The genes are TRBV7-2 and TRBJ1-1; TRBD1 matches 10 bases. CDR1 is SGHTA and CDR2 is FQGNSA in the germline V gene. J was trimmed by 8 bases and V by 5 bases; bases with no gene match: 5. CDR3 length: 13 residues. As DNA, the CDR3 is TGTGCCAGCAGCACTCGGGACAGGGGAGAAGCTTTCTTT. Encoded protein: CASSTRDRGEAFF.

This chain uses TRBV5-6 with TRBJ2-7; no clear D gene. There are 14 residues in the CDR3. CDR1 and CDR2 (germline): SGHDT, YYEEEE. Trimming pared 4 bases from V and 4 bases from J, leaving 15 bases between. The CDR3 region has the DNA TGTGCCAGCAGCCAACAAACCCTAGGTTACGAGCAGTACTTC. It translates to CASSQQTLGYEQYF.

The chain links TRBV24-1 to TRBJ2-5; possibly TRBD2 for D (5 bases). The CDR3 has 11 amino acids. The V and J ends lost 1 base and 12 bases respectively, with 8 bases between them. Looked up from germline, CDR1 is KGHDR and CDR2 is SFDVKD. CDR3 DNA: TGTGCCACCAGTGATTTAAGGAGGAAGTACTTC. Its protein is CATSDLRRKYF.

This clone turned up a few times. The rearrangement joins TRBV5-1 to TRBJ2-1; 8 bases are shared with TRBD1. The CDR3 runs to 16 residues. The junction had 2 bases not matched to a gene; V was cut back by 0 bases and J by 0 bases. From germline, CDR1 is SGHRS and CDR2 YFSETQ. The CDR3 DNA reads TGCGCCAGCAGCTTGGTACAGGGGGGCTCCTACAATGAGCAGTTCTTC. This sequence encodes CASSLVQGGSYNEQFF.

V is TRBV10-1 and J is TRBJ1-1; the match to TRBD1 covers 7 bases. Trimming cost V 5 bases and J 4 bases; bases outside gene matches: 7. The CDR3 contains 14 residues. Germline V CDR1 and CDR2: WNHNN, SYGVQD (reference sequence). The DNA of the CDR3 is TGCGCCAGCAGTCTAGGGGGCGCGACCACTGAAGCTTTCTTT. The encoded protein is CASSLGGATTEAFF.

This rearrangement joins TRBV2 to TRBJ2-1; tentative D call: TRBD2 (5 bases). Per germline, CDR1 SNHLY and CDR2 FYNNEI. V gave up 1 base and J gave up 2 bases, with 6 bases separating them. This CDR3 comprises 14 residues. The CDR3 DNA follows: TGTGCCAGCAGTGAAGGGGAGACCTACAATGAGCAGTTCTTC. Translating it yields CASSEGETYNEQFF.

The CDR3 region is CASSLGGSGETQYF. The CDR3 coding sequence is TGCGCCAGCAGCTTGGGTGGTAGCGGAGAGACCCAGTACTTC. The chain is built from TRBV5-1 and TRBJ2-5; D perhaps matches TRBD2 (6 bases). This CDR3 has 14 amino acids. Trimming shortened V by 0 bases and J by 4 bases, and 10 bases separated the two germline ends. Looked up from germline, CDR1 is SGHRS and CDR2 is YFSETQ.

The rearrangement joins TRBV20-1 to TRBJ1-2; unclear D gene. The ends were cut back, 3 bases at V and 0 bases at J, with 8 bases in the middle. The CDR3 loop spans 13 amino acids. Germline lookup yields CDR1 DFQATT and CDR2 SNEGSKA (reference sequence). CDR3 in DNA: TGCAGTGCTAGTGGGCAGACTAACTATGGCTACACCTTC. It encodes CSASGQTNYGYTF.

The chain carries TRBV7-3 and TRBJ1-1; D call uncertain. Germline CDR1 reads SGHTA; CDR2 reads FQGTGA. The CDR3 has 13 amino acids. Trimming took 4 bases from V and 4 from J, leaving 10 bases between them. CDR3 sequence reads: CASSSSGSTEAFF. The CDR3 DNA is TGTGCCAGCAGCTCCTCGGGGAGCACTGAAGCTTTCTTT.

V is TRBV7-2 and J is TRBJ1-1; D gene uncertain. Between the trimmed V and J ends, which lost 0 bases and 3 bases, there was a span of 8 bases. From germline, CDR1 is SGHTA and CDR2 FQGNSA. This CDR3 comprises 14 residues. The CDR3 is CASSLAVQYTEAFF. The CDR3 DNA follows: TGTGCCAGCAGCTTAGCCGTTCAGTACACTGAAGCTTTCTTT. Filled out from reference TRBV7-2 and TRBJ1-1, the complete variable domain reads GAGVSQSPSNKVTEKGKDVELRCDPISGHTALYWYRQSLGQGLEFLIYFQGNSAPDKSGLPSDRFSAERTGGSVSTLTIQRTQQEDSAVYLCASSLAVQYTEAFFGQGTRLTVV.

V gene TRBV7-2 combines with J gene TRBJ2-3; 12 positions match TRBD2. CDR3 size: 17 residues. V was pared by 5 bases and J by 2 bases, with 8 bases of the junction left unmatched. Germline CDR1 is SGHTA and CDR2 is FQGNSA. Here the CDR3 reads CASSLRLAGAYTDTQYF. DNA for the CDR3: TGTGCCAGCAGCCTAAGACTAGCGGGGGCCTACACAGATACGCAGTATTTT.

The rearrangement joins TRBV5-1 to TRBJ2-1; a possible D gene is TRBD2 (6 bases). The CDR3 extends over 16 amino acids. Germline V CDR1 and CDR2: SGHRS, YFSETQ. The V end lost 0 bases, the J end lost 0 bases, and 10 bases lay between the germline ends. The CDR3 sequence is CASSLGGTGSYNEQFF. The CDR3 nucleotides read TGCGCCAGCAGCTTGGGGGGGACTGGCTCCTACAATGAGCAGTTCTTC.

The chain links TRBV28 to TRBJ2-2, with unresolved D. CDR1 MDHEN and CDR2 SYDVKM come from the germline V gene. CDR3 size: 14 residues. The V end lost 7 bases, the J end lost 5 bases, and 14 bases lay between the germline ends. This CDR3 reads CASTATVGTGELFF. The CDR3 nucleotides read TGTGCCAGCACAGCTACCGTCGGGACCGGGGAGCTGTTTTTT. Looking up the rest from reference TRBV28 and TRBJ2-2 gives the full variable domain: DVKVTQSSRYLVKRTGEKVFLECVQDMDHENMFWYRQDPGLGLRLIYFSYDVKMKEKGDIPEGYSVSREKKERFSLILESASTNQTSMYLCASTATVGTGELFFGEGSRLTVL.

The chain has TRBV25-1 and TRBJ1-1, with 8 bases identical to TRBD1. CDR1 and CDR2 (germline): MGHDK, SYGVNS. This CDR3 contains 14 residues. J gave up 3 bases and V 4 bases, and 4 bases lay outside the gene matches. This CDR3 is CASSAGDRYTEAFF. CDR3 bases: TGTGCCAGCAGTGCCGGGGACAGGTACACTGAAGCTTTCTTT.